One sample yielded the 14 T cell receptor beta chains listed below, sequenced in a study of T cell responses to AZD1222 COVID-19 vaccine. The repertoire was sequenced with immunoSEQ multiplex PCR; TCRdb's copy has only in-frame clones and lacks some. Among roughly 99,000 clones, more than 70% were seen once, and the ten largest hold about 6.6%. The material sequenced was peripheral blood, taken on day 0 of AZD1222 vaccination. Receptors were obtained from an adult in good health.

This clone was seen more than once but under ten times. The rearrangement joins TRBV28 to TRBJ1-2, with 10 bases aligning to TRBD1. V gave up 4 bases and J gave up 8 bases; unmatched junction bases: 10. Germline CDR1 is MDHEN and CDR2 is SYDVKM. The CDR3 contains 15 residues. The CDR3 loop reads CASSSTGTGVNGYTF. CDR3 sequence (DNA): TGTGCCAGCAGTTCAACCGGGACAGGGGTTAACGGCTACACCTTC.

In DNA form, the CDR3 reads TGTGCCAGCAGCTTTGGGACAGATACGCAGTATTTT. This gives the protein CASSFGTDTQYF. This rearrangement joins TRBV7-3 to TRBJ2-3; D is undetermined. Trimming removed 3 bases at V and 3 bases at J, with 4 bases between. Germline loops: CDR1 SGHTA, CDR2 FQGTGA. The length of the CDR3 is 12 residues.

The rearrangement links TRBV6-1 to TRBJ2-1, with 11 bases identical to TRBD2. With V trimmed by 4 bases and J by 8 bases, 19 bases remained unmatched. Germline assignment: CDR1 MNHNS and CDR2 SASEGT. CDR3 length: 19 amino acids. The CDR3 here is CASSAIRLTSGKPGDEQFF. DNA for the CDR3: TGTGCCAGCAGTGCAATACGATTGACTAGCGGGAAACCAGGGGATGAGCAGTTCTTC.

This sequence joins TRBV5-4 and TRBJ2-7; D is perhaps TRBD1 or TRBD2 (5 bases each). Trimming stripped 4 bases from V and 4 bases from J, with 21 bases between. Germline V CDR1 and CDR2: SGHNT, YYREEE (reference sequence). CDR3 size: 16 residues. In DNA, the CDR3 is TGTGCCAGCAGCCCGGGGTCGAGGAGTGGGGCTTACGAGCAGTACTTC. Residues: CASSPGSRSGAYEQYF.

The chain couples TRBV27 to TRBJ2-6; the match to TRBD2 covers 10 bases. V was pared by 0 bases and J by 0 bases, with 8 bases of the junction left unmatched. This CDR3 has 20 residues. CDR1 and CDR2 (germline): MNHEY, SMNVEV (reference sequence). The CDR3 here is CASSLSPHASGSSGANVLTF. CDR3 bases: TGTGCCAGCAGTTTATCCCCCCACGCTAGCGGGAGCTCTGGGGCCAACGTCCTGACTTTC.

This rearrangement joins TRBV30 to TRBJ1-2, with TRBD1 matching 9 bases. The trim removed 0 bases at V and 7 bases at J, leaving 3 bases unmatched. The germline gives CDR1 GTSNPN, CDR2 SVGIG (reference sequence). This CDR3 has 13 residues. The DNA of the CDR3 is TGTGCCTGGAGTGTACAGGGGGCCCTTGGCTACACCTTC. It encodes CAWSVQGALGYTF.

The rearrangement links TRBV7-9 to TRBJ1-6; maybe TRBD1 (5 bases). From germline, CDR1 is SEHNR and CDR2 FQNEAQ (reference sequence). The CDR3 loop spans 14 amino acids. V lost 1 base and J lost 10, with 11 bases in between. CDR3 loop: CASSLEGKESPLHF. CDR3 nucleotides: TGTGCCAGCAGCTTAGAGGGGAAGGAGTCACCCCTCCACTTT.

This chain links TRBV5-1 with TRBJ2-7; unclear D gene. The CDR3 sequence is 11 residues long. Trimming left V 2 bases short and J 3 bases short, with 3 bases between. Germline V gene sequence: CDR1 SGHRS, CDR2 YFSETQ. The CDR3 spells CASSFNYEQYF. CDR3 in DNA: TGCGCCAGCAGCTTCAACTACGAGCAGTACTTC.

This sequence joins TRBV18 and TRBJ1-6; 8 nucleotides line up with TRBD1. Germline V gene lookup returns CDR1 KGHSH and CDR2 LQKENI. The CDR3 is made up of 15 amino acids. V trimming: 3 bases; J trimming: 10 bases; junction bases outside the gene matches: 8. As DNA, the CDR3 is TGTGCCAGCTCACCCAATGACAGGGGCCAATCACCCCTCCACTTT. Amino acid sequence: CASSPNDRGQSPLHF.

This chain links TRBV30 with TRBJ2-4; D perhaps matches TRBD2 (5 bases). From germline, CDR1 is GTSNPN and CDR2 SVGIG (reference sequence). The germline V and J ends were trimmed by 4 bases and 0 bases, with 7 bases remaining between them. CDR3 length: 13 amino acids. The DNA of the CDR3 is TGTGCCTGGAACCGGGAAGCCAAAAACATTCAGTACTTC. This encodes CAWNREAKNIQYF.

This sequence joins TRBV7-3 and TRBJ1-1; a possible D gene is TRBD1 (5 bases). CDR3 length: 18 residues. In germline, CDR1 is SGHTA, CDR2 FQGTGA. V was clipped by 2 bases and J by 4 bases, with 23 bases between them. The CDR3 spells CASSLQPYRRDVGTEAFF. The CDR3, as DNA: TGTGCCAGCAGCTTACAGCCCTACCGAAGGGACGTGGGCACTGAAGCTTTCTTT.

The genes are TRBV27 and TRBJ2-1, with 10 bases lining up with TRBD1. CDR1 is MNHEY, CDR2 SMNVEV, per germline (reference sequence). Unmatched junction bases numbered 3, after V lost 2 bases and J lost 8 bases. The CDR3 extends over 14 amino acids. The CDR3 DNA reads TGTGCCAGCAGTTTAAGACAGGGGGCACATGAGCAGTTCTTC. It codes for CASSLRQGAHEQFF.

V gene TRBV7-8 combines with J gene TRBJ2-1; D tentatively fits TRBD1 or TRBD2 (5 bases each). Trimming took off 1 base at V and 7 bases at J, with 23 bases between the two ends. The CDR3 is 18 residues long. Germline V gene data show CDR1 as SGHVS and CDR2 as FQNEAQ. The CDR3 DNA reads as TGTGCCAGCAGCTTAGTGGGTTTCCCTCGGGGCGAGGGGAATGAGCAGTTCTTC. Protein product: CASSLVGFPRGEGNEQFF. The full variable domain, completed using reference TRBV7-8 and TRBJ2-1, is GAGVSQSPRYKVAKRGQDVALRCDPISGHVSLFWYQQALGQGPEFLTYFQNEAQLDKSGLPSDRFFAERPEGSVSTLKIQRTQQEDSAVYLCASSLVGFPRGEGNEQFFGPGTRLTVL.

This chain joins TRBV18 and TRBJ1-6; 8 nucleotides match TRBD1. J lost 6 bases, V lost 3 bases, and 4 bases had no gene match. This CDR3 has 15 residues. The V gene's germline CDR1 is KGHSH and CDR2 LQKENI. The CDR3 bases are TGTGCCAGCTCACCGGACAGGGCGGGTAATTCACCCCTCCACTTT. It yields the protein CASSPDRAGNSPLHF.